Listed here are 20 T cell receptor beta chains from one sample, sequenced in a study of blood T cells in healthy people across ages. Primers used in a second PCR of about 6 to 11 cycles were a sample-barcoded 5' primer and a J-beta primer mix. From the 5' RACE reads, TCRdb called clonotypes with MiXCR, one entry per CDR3 protein. This table has hundreds of thousands of distinct CDR3 sequences, roughly 56% appearing once. Sequencing was carried out using blood. These receptors originate from a man between 35 and 55 years old in good health.

The chain carries TRBV15 and TRBJ1-2; D not certain. CDR3 size: 15 residues. Germline CDR1 reads LNHNV; CDR2 reads YYDKDF (reference sequence). V lost 3 bases and J 3 bases, leaving 14 bases between the germline ends. The CDR3 loop reads CATSRDLGSDYGYTF. The CDR3 nucleotides read TGTGCCACCAGCAGGGATCTCGGGAGTGACTATGGCTACACCTTC.

This clonotype was seen a handful of times. The chain employs TRBV12-3 or TRBV12-4 and TRBJ2-7, with D unclear. The CDR3 loop spans 14 amino acids. The germline V and J ends were trimmed by 3 bases and 2 bases, with 11 bases remaining between them. Written as DNA, the CDR3 is TGTGCCAGCAGTTTTCTCTTTCGGCCCTACGAGCAGTACTTC. Translated, it gives CASSFLFRPYEQYF.

The chain uses TRBV18 and TRBJ2-6; D is perhaps TRBD1 (6 bases). CDR3 length equals 16 residues. Trimming removed 4 bases at V and 3 bases at J, with 13 bases between. The germline CDR1 and CDR2 sequences are KGHSH and LQKENI. The CDR3 DNA sequence: TGTGCCAGCTCACTGACAGGTATTGGTGGGGCCAACGTCCTGACTTTC. Protein product: CASSLTGIGGANVLTF. The full variable domain, with the rest looked up from reference TRBV18 and TRBJ2-6, is NAGVMQNPRHLVRRRGQEARLRCSPMKGHSHVYWYRQLPEEGLKFMVYLQKENIIDESGMPKERFSAEFPKEGPSILRIQQVVRGDSAAYFCASSLTGIGGANVLTFGAGSRLTVL.

With respect to this clonotype: A read error may account for a junction end that differs from germline. The V and J genes are TRBV4-2 and TRBJ2-4, with unresolved D. Germline assignment: CDR1 LGHNA and CDR2 YNFKEQ. The CDR3 extends over 15 amino acids. CDR3 DNA: TGTACCAGCAGCCAAGATTCCGTAGCCAAAAACATTCAGTACTTC. Encoded protein: CTSSQDSVAKNIQYF.

The V and J genes are TRBV7-6 and TRBJ2-1; D ambiguous. Trimming left V 1 base short and J 6 bases short, with 10 bases between. The CDR3 totals 14 residues. CDR1 and CDR2 (germline): SGHVS, FNYEAQ. CDR3 sequence: CASSLEVATNEQFF. CDR3 nucleotides: TGTGCCAGCAGCTTAGAAGTAGCAACCAATGAGCAGTTCTTC. Using reference TRBV7-6 and TRBJ2-1 for the parts outside the CDR3, the full variable domain is GAGVSQSPRYKVTKRGQDVALRCDPISGHVSLYWYRQALGQGPEFLTYFNYEAQQDKSGLPNDRFSAERPEGSISTLTIQRTEQRDSAMYRCASSLEVATNEQFFGPGTRLTVL.

The rearrangement uses TRBV27 and TRBJ2-7; 7 nucleotides line up with TRBD2. Germline CDR1 MNHEY, CDR2 SMNVEV (reference sequence). V shed 6 bases, J shed 0 bases, and the junction held 5 bases outside the gene matches. CDR3 length equals 14 residues. The CDR3 DNA follows: TGTGCCAGCAGCGGCGGGAGCTTCTCCTACGAGCAGTACTTC. This encodes CASSGGSFSYEQYF.

The table lists this clonotype with a few counts. J is TRBJ2-7 and V is TRBV12-3 or TRBV12-4; maybe TRBD1 (6 bases). Between the trimmed V and J ends, which lost 3 bases and 5 bases, there was a span of 8 bases. CDR3 length: 12 amino acids. The CDR3 here is CASSFEGDEQYF. The CDR3 region has the DNA TGTGCCAGCAGTTTTGAGGGGGACGAGCAGTACTTC.

This clonotype turned up a few times. The genes are TRBV3-1 and TRBJ2-3; 10 positions match TRBD2. There are 18 residues in the CDR3. Germline trimming cut 0 bases from V and 9 bases from J; bases unmatched to any gene: 15. CDR1 LGHDT and CDR2 YNNKEL come from the germline V gene (reference sequence). For the CDR3, the DNA is TGTGCCAGCAGCCAAGATCGGTCAAGCGGGGGGGCATTGGGCACGCAGTATTTT. Translation: CASSQDRSSGGALGTQYF.

This clonotype was recorded a few times. The CDR3 spells CASSQDPRSRGYQPQHF. CDR3 coding DNA: TGTGCCAGCAGCCAAGATCCCCGTTCCCGGGGGTACCAGCCCCAGCATTTT. The chain employs TRBV4-2 and TRBJ1-5, with D possibly being TRBD1 (5 bases). Between the trimmed V and J ends, which lost 0 bases and 7 bases, there was a span of 19 bases. The CDR3 length is 17 residues. Germline loops: CDR1 LGHNA, CDR2 YNFKEQ.

V is TRBV3-1 and J is TRBJ1-2; a possible D gene is TRBD1 (5 bases). Germline V CDR1 and CDR2: LGHDT, YNNKEL (reference sequence). The CDR3 sequence is 14 residues long. The ends were cut back, 0 bases at V and 3 bases at J, with 8 bases in the middle. CDR3 protein: CASSQDRADYGYTF. CDR3 coding DNA: TGTGCCAGCAGCCAAGACAGGGCTGACTATGGCTACACCTTC.

V gene TRBV7-8 combines with J gene TRBJ1-5; no definite D call. Germline V gene sequence: CDR1 SGHVS, CDR2 FQNEAQ. This CDR3 contains 14 residues. Trimming removed 1 base at V and 3 bases at J, with 7 bases between. This chain's CDR3 is CASSLVVDNQPQHF. CDR3 DNA: TGTGCCAGCAGCTTAGTCGTGGACAATCAGCCCCAGCATTTT.

This clonotype was seen a few times. This chain links TRBV3-1 with TRBJ1-1, with D possibly matching TRBD1 (6 bases). Germline loops: CDR1 LGHDT, CDR2 YNNKEL (reference sequence). This CDR3 spans 14 amino acids. V dropped 4 bases and J dropped 3 bases, with 12 bases sitting between them. The CDR3: CASSPPGAYTEAFF. The CDR3 nucleotides read TGTGCCAGCAGCCCTCCGGGGGCGTACACTGAAGCTTTCTTT.

This sequence joins TRBV7-2 and TRBJ1-4; D gene ambiguous. CDR3 size: 17 residues. The germline V gene encodes CDR1 SGHTA and CDR2 FQGNSA. Between the trimmed V and J ends, which lost 3 bases and 4 bases, there was a span of 18 bases. The DNA for the CDR3 is TGTGCCAGCAGCTTCGCGCGGCCGGGCGTTCTTAATGAAAAACTGTTTTTT. Protein product: CASSFARPGVLNEKLFF.

V and J are TRBV7-2 and TRBJ1-2; D may be TRBD1 (6 bases). Trimming shortened V by 7 bases and J by 4 bases, and 16 bases separated the two germline ends. The germline gives CDR1 SGHTA, CDR2 FQGNSA. The CDR3 runs to 14 residues. This chain's CDR3 is CASNPRGGSYGYTF. The CDR3, as DNA: TGTGCCAGCAACCCTAGGGGGGGAAGCTATGGCTACACCTTC. Drawing the rest from reference TRBV7-2 and TRBJ1-2, the complete variable domain is GAGVSQSPSNKVTEKGKDVELRCDPISGHTALYWYRQSLGQGLEFLIYFQGNSAPDKSGLPSDRFSAERTGGSVSTLTIQRTQQEDSAVYLCASNPRGGSYGYTFGSGTRLTVV.

The V and J genes are TRBV20-1 and TRBJ2-3, with a possible D match to TRBD2 (6 bases). V lost 2 bases, J lost 3 bases, and 12 bases lay in between. The CDR3 totals 14 residues. Germline CDR1 is DFQATT and CDR2 is SNEGSKA (reference sequence). The CDR3 sequence is CSARFGGRTDTQYF. The DNA for the CDR3 is TGCAGTGCTAGATTCGGGGGAAGGACAGATACGCAGTATTTT.

Concerning this clonotype: Sequence at one end of the junction differs from germline and may be a read error. The chain has TRBV4-2 and TRBJ1-2; 8 bases match TRBD1. CDR1 LGHNA and CDR2 YNFKEQ come from the germline V gene. The CDR3 consists of 16 residues. In DNA, the CDR3 is TGTGCCAACAGCCAAGATCTGTACAGGGGGAAAAATGGCTACACCTTC. This codes for CANSQDLYRGKNGYTF.

CDR3 sequence: CASSYSPTDTQYF. DNA of the CDR3: TGTGCCAGCAGTTACTCACCTACAGATACGCAGTATTTT. The rearrangement joins TRBV6-6 to TRBJ2-3; D ambiguous. The V end was cut by 0 bases, the J end by 3 bases, with 4 bases between. The CDR3 spans 13 residues. Germline values: CDR1 MNHNY, CDR2 SVGAGI (reference sequence).

This chain connects TRBV7-8 to TRBJ1-2; maybe TRBD1 (5 bases). Looked up from germline, CDR1 is SGHVS and CDR2 is FQNEAQ. The length of the CDR3 is 14 residues. The V end was cut by 1 base, the J end by 6 bases, with 12 bases between. The CDR3 DNA is TGTGCCAGCAGCTTAGTAACTAGGGGAGATGGCTACACCTTC. It translates to CASSLVTRGDGYTF.

V usage is TRBV25-1 and J usage is TRBJ1-1, with 10 bases aligning to TRBD1. From germline, CDR1 is MGHDK and CDR2 SYGVNS. This CDR3 has 17 amino acids. After removal of 5 bases from V and 5 bases from J, the junction contained 14 bases not matched to a gene. CDR3 nucleotides: TGTGCCAGCAGTCCTCCCCTGAAACCGGGACAGGGGACTGAAGCTTTCTTT. This translates into CASSPPLKPGQGTEAFF.

This clonotype has a handful of counts. The J gene is TRBJ2-1, the V gene TRBV20-1; TRBD2 matches 7 bases. The CDR3 runs to 16 residues. Germline CDR1 DFQATT, CDR2 SNEGSKA (reference sequence). The ends lost 0 bases at V and 8 bases at J; junction bases unmatched: 13. CDR3 sequence: CSARDLLRTAGDEQFF. The CDR3 region has the DNA TGCAGTGCTAGAGATCTACTCCGGACTGCGGGGGATGAGCAGTTCTTC.